This TCR beta chain appears in the sequencing data of a study of regulatory T cells in long-lasting Graves disease. The overall study: Those Graves' patients who were newly diagnosed had been on antithyroid drugs under 3 months.

Stated time point: newly diagnosed GD, antithyroid drugs for less than 3 months. Researchers made the TCR library from RNA that was extracted from PBMCs. CDR1 and CDR2 (germline): MNHEY, SMNVEV (reference sequence). CDR3 size: 14 residues. Study-wide results and limits: Under persistent disease, TRBV28, TRBJ1-2 and TRBJ2-5 were used preferentially.

Both iRepertoire HTBI primers and Arm-PCR of CDR3 regions were used to build the TCR beta libraries. TCRdb ran MiXCR on the multiplex PCR reads and lists one entry per CDR3 protein. This table holds roughly 380,000 distinct CDR3 sequences, approximately 15% found once. This clonotype was counted only a few times. Antigen specificity is unknown. It may be a read error: a sequence one base away is much more abundant. This sample also appeared in a second study, on T cells in Graves' hyperthyroidism and ophthalmopathy. That work contributes: Patients were excluded because of uncontrolled infection, other autoimmune disease, pregnancy or lactation.

This sequence originates from a man aged 35-49 years with Graves disease. This chain connects TRBV27 to TRBJ1-1, with 8 bases lining up with TRBD1. The sequencing used peripheral blood mononuclear cells (PBMCs), collected at new diagnosis, from a patient treated with antithyroid drugs. In DNA, the CDR3 is TGTGCCAGCAGTCAGGGGGCGACGGTCACTGAAACTTTCTTT. Translated, it gives CASSQGATVTETFF.